This TCR beta chain was identified in a study of CD8+CD57+ T cells in acquired aplastic anemia. Study context: DNA per sorted CD4+ or CD8+ sample ranged 0.2 to 27.4 ug, averaging 3.2 ug.

Whole-study findings and limits: Patients shared about 30 CD8+ CDR3 sequences with controls.

A few counts support this clonotype. Its antigen remains unknown. Profiles of TCR beta VDJ and CDR3 were generated from a genomic DNA template. TCRdb called the reads again in MiXCR, with one record for every CDR3 protein. The sample holds 350,000 to 450,000 distinct CDR3 sequences, 55% to 70% seen once. Sequenced input: sorted CD4+, CD8+, or CD8+CD57+ T cells (not recorded which) from PBMCs. The TCR comes from a human donor in good health, serving as a control.

The CDR3 region has the DNA TGTGCCAGTAGTGGGACAGCGAACAATTCGGGTGGCTACACCTTC. This gives the protein CASSGTANNSGGYTF. This rearrangement joins TRBV19 to TRBJ1-2; 7 bases agree with TRBD1. The CDR3 runs to 15 residues. In germline, CDR1 is LNHDA, CDR2 SQIVND (reference sequence). V lost 5 bases to trimming and J lost 7 bases; unmatched junction nucleotides: 13.